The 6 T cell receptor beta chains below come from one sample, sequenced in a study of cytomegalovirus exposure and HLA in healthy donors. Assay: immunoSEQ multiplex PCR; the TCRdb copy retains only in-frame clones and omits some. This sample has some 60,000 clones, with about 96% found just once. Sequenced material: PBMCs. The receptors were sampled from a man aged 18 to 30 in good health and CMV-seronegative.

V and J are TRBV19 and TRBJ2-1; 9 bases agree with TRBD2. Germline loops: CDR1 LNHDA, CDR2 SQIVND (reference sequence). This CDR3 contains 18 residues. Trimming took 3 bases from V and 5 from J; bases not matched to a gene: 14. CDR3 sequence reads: CASSIDRSLAGRNNEQFF. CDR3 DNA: TGTGCCAGTAGTATTGACAGGTCGCTAGCGGGGAGAAACAATGAGCAGTTCTTC. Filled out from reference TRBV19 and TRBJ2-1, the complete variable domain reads DGGITQSPKYLFRKEGQNVTLSCEQNLNHDAMYWYRQDPGQGLRLIYYSQIVNDFQKGDIAEGYSVSREKKESFPLTVTSAQKNPTAFYLCASSIDRSLAGRNNEQFFGPGTRLTVL.

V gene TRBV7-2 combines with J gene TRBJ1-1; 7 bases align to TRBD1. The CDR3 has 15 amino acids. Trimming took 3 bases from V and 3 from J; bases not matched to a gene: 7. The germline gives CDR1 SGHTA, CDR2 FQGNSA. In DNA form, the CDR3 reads TGTGCCAGCAGCTTGCAGGGGGGAGCGTACACTGAAGCTTTCTTT. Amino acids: CASSLQGGAYTEAFF.

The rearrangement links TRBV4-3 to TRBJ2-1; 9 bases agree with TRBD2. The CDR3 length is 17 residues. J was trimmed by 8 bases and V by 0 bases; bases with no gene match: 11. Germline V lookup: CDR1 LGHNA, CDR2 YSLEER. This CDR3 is CASSQERGTSRLHEQFF. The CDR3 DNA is TGCGCCAGCAGCCAAGAACGCGGGACTAGCAGGTTACATGAGCAGTTCTTC.

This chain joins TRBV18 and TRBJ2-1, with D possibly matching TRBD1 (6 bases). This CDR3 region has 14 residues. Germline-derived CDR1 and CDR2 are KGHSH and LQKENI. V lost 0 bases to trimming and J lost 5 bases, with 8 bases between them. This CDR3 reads CASSPPTGNNEQFF. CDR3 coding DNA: TGTGCCAGCTCACCACCGACAGGAAACAATGAGCAGTTCTTC.

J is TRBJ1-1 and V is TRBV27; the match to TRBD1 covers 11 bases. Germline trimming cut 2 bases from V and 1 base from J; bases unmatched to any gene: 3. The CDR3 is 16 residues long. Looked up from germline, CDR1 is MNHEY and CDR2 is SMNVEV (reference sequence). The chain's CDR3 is CASSLRDRGRNTEAFF. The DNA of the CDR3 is TGTGCCAGCAGTTTACGGGACAGGGGGAGGAACACTGAAGCTTTCTTT.

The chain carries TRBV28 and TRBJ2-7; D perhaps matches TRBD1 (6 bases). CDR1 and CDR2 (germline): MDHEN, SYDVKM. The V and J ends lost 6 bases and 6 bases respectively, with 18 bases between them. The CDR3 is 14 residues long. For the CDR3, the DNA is TGTGCCAGCAGCTGGGGGACAAACTTGGCCGAGCAGTACTTC. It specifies CASSWGTNLAEQYF.